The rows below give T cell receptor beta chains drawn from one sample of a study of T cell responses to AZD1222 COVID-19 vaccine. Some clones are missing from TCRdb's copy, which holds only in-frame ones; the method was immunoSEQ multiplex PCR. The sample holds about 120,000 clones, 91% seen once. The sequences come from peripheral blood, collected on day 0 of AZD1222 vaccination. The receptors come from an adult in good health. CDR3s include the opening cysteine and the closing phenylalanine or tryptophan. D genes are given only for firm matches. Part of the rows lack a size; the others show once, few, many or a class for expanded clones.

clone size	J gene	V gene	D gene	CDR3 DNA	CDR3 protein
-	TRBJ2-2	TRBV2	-	TGTGCCAGCAGCTCCGGGACTTTCAACACCGGGGAGCTGTTTTTT	CASSSGTFNTGELFF
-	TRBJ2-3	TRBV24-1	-	TGTGCCACCAGTGATCCAGGGGACTTTGTCACAGATACGCAGTATTTT	CATSDPGDFVTDTQYF
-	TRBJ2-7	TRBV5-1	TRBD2	TGCGCCAGCAGCTTAGCCCTAACTAGCGGGAGCTACGAGCAGTACTTC	CASSLALTSGSYEQYF
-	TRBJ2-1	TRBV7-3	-	TGTGCCAGCAGCTTAATACAGGCAGGAGAGCAGTTCTTC	CASSLIQAGEQFF
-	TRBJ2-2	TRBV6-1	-	TGTGCCAGCAGTGACATAGCCGGGGAGCTGTTTTTT	CASSDIAGELFF
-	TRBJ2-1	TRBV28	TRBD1	TGTGCCAGCAGCGGACAGGGGTCGAGCTCCTACAATGAGCAGTTCTTC	CASSGQGSSSYNEQFF
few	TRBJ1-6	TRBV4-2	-	TGTGCCAGCAGCCAGGGGGTACTCAATAATTCACCCCTCCACTTT	CASSQGVLNNSPLHF
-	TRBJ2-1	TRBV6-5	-	TGTGCCAGCAGGGTACAGGGAAGTTACAATGAGCAGTTCTTC	CASRVQGSYNEQFF
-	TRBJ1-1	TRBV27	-	TGTGCCAGCAGTTTTTGGGGAGCGGCCTTTCTAAGCCACGAAGCTTTCTTT	CASSFWGAAFLSHEAFF
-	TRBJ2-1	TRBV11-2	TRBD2	TGTGCCAGCAGCTCGGGAACTAGCGGGAGAAACAATGAGCAGTTCTTC	CASSSGTSGRNNEQFF
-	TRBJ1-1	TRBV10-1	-	TGCGCCAGCAGTTTGGACTTGAACACTGAAGCTTTCTTT	CASSLDLNTEAFF
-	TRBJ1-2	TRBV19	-	TGTGCCAGTAGTACTCCCGCGGCAGGGTTTCTAGATGGCTACACCTTC	CASSTPAAGFLDGYTF
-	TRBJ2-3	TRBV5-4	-	TGTGCCAGCAGCATCCGTCGTGGGAACACAGATACGCAGTATTTT	CASSIRRGNTDTQYF
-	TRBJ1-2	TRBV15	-	TGTGCCACCAGCAGAGATCTCCGCGGCTACACCTTC	CATSRDLRGYTF
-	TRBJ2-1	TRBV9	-	TGTGCCAGCAGCGTAGACGGGGGAGTTGTGTTTGAGCAGTTCTTC	CASSVDGGVVFEQFF
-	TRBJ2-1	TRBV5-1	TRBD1	TGCGCCAGCAGCCGCTTGGGTGGAACAGGGGGTGAGAATGAGCAGTTCTTC	CASSRLGGTGGENEQFF
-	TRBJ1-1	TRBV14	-	TGTGCCAGCAGCCAAGTATGGGGAACCAATGGAAGAACTGAAGCTTTCTTT	CASSQVWGTNGRTEAFF
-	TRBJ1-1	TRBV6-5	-	TGTGCCAGCGGGTCTCGACAGGCTGAAGCTTTCTTT	CASGSRQAEAFF
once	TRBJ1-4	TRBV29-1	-	TGCAGCGCCCAGGGCACCAATGAAAAACTGTTTTTT	CSAQGTNEKLFF
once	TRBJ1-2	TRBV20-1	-	TGCAGTGCTAGTCGTTCCGACTGGGTCTACACCTTC	CSASRSDWVYTF
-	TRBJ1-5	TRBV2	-	TGTGCCAGCACCGTCGGGATTCTGGGCAATCAGCCCCAGCATTTT	CASTVGILGNQPQHF
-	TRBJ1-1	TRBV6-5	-	TGTGCCAGCAGGGCTAGCTTTTCGGGGGACACTGAAGCTTTCTTT	CASRASFSGDTEAFF
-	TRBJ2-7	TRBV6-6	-	TGTGCCGCCCAGGGACCCTACGAGCAGTACTTC	CAAQGPYEQYF
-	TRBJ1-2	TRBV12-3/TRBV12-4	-	TGTGCCAGCAACTTAGGAAGAAACTATGGCTACACCTTC	CASNLGRNYGYTF
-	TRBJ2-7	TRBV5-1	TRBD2	TGCGCCAGCCAACTACTGACTGGAGCGGGAGGGCCGATCGAGCAGTACTTC	CASQLLTGAGGPIEQYF
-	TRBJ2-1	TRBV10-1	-	TGCGCCAGCGGATCCACAGGGCGATACAATGAGCAGTTCTTC	CASGSTGRYNEQFF
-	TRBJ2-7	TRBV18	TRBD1	TGTGCCAGCTCACAGGACAGGGGGCAGGGGGAGCAGTACTTC	CASSQDRGQGEQYF
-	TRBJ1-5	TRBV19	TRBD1	TGTGCCAGTGAGGGGGCGTTGAGAATTCAGCCCCAGCATTTT	CASEGALRIQPQHF
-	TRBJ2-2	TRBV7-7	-	TGTGCTAGCAGCCCCCCGGGTGCCGGGGAGCTGTTTTTT	CASSPPGAGELFF
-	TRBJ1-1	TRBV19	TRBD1	TGTGCCAGTAGTTCCACCCCCGGACAGGGTGCAGCTTTCTTT	CASSSTPGQGAAFF
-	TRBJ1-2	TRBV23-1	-	TGCGCCAGCAGTCAATCCGGGGCGTACTATGGCTACACCTTC	CASSQSGAYYGYTF
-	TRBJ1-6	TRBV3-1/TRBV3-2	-	TGTGCCAGCAGCCAAGTTGGGACAAGTAATTCACCCCTCCACTTT	CASSQVGTSNSPLHF
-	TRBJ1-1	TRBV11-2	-	TGTGCCAGCAGCCATGACAGGAACTCAAACACTGAAGCTTTCTTT	CASSHDRNSNTEAFF
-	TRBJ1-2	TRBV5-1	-	TGCGCCAGCAGCCCTACAGGTTCTGTAGGCCCGTATGGCTACACCTTC	CASSPTGSVGPYGYTF
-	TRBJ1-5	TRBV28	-	TGTGCCATCGGAAGCTATAGCAATCAGCCCCAGCATTTT	CAIGSYSNQPQHF
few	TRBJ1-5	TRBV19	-	TGTGCCAGTAGTGGCTTTGGGGTCCAACCCCAGCATTTT	CASSGFGVQPQHF